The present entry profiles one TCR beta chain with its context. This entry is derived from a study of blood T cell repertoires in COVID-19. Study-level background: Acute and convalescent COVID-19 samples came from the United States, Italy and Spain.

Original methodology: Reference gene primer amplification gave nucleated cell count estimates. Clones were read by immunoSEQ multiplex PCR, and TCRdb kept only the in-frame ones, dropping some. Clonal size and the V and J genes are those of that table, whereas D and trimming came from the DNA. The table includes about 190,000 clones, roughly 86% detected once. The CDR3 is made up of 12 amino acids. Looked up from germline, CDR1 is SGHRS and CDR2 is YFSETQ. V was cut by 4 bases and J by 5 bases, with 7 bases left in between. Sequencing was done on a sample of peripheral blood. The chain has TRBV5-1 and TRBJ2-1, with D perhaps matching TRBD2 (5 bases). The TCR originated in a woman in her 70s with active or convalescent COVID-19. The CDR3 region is CASSPGDNEQFF. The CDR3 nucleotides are TGCGCCAGCAGCCCCGGGGACAATGAGCAGTTCTTC.